The clone carrying this T cell receptor (beta chain) has only one observation. Its antigen is undetermined. The ends were cut back, 4 bases at V and 8 bases at J, with 18 bases in the middle. This CDR3 is 15 amino acids long. The germline V gene has CDR1 LNHDA and CDR2 SQIVND (reference sequence). The assay was immunoSEQ multiplex PCR, and TCRdb's table has in-frame clones only and misses some. The sample comprises tens of thousands of clones, approximately 74% of which are singletons, and 1.5% to 2% rests with the top ten. The data stem from a study of vaccination effects on CD4 cells after COVID-19. General observations from the study: Relatively few convalescent patients took part in the study, which had no early post-infection timepoints.

Pools of viral peptides were used by the ViraFEST assay to expand antigen-specific CD4+ T cells ahead of sequencing. Isolating CD4+ T cells followed roughly ten days of culture. All vaccine recipients tested negative for nucleocapsid antibodies and had never contracted SARS-CoV-2 infection. This material consisted of CD4+ T cells from PBMCs cultured with HCoV-229E spike peptides, taken before COVID-19 vaccination. The sequence was obtained from a human donor who received a COVID-19 vaccine. The chain is built from TRBV19 and TRBJ2-1; D is uncertain. The chain's CDR3 is CASSRAAAHGDEQFF. The CDR3 coding sequence is TGTGCCAGTAGTAGGGCCGCGGCTCATGGCGATGAGCAGTTCTTC.